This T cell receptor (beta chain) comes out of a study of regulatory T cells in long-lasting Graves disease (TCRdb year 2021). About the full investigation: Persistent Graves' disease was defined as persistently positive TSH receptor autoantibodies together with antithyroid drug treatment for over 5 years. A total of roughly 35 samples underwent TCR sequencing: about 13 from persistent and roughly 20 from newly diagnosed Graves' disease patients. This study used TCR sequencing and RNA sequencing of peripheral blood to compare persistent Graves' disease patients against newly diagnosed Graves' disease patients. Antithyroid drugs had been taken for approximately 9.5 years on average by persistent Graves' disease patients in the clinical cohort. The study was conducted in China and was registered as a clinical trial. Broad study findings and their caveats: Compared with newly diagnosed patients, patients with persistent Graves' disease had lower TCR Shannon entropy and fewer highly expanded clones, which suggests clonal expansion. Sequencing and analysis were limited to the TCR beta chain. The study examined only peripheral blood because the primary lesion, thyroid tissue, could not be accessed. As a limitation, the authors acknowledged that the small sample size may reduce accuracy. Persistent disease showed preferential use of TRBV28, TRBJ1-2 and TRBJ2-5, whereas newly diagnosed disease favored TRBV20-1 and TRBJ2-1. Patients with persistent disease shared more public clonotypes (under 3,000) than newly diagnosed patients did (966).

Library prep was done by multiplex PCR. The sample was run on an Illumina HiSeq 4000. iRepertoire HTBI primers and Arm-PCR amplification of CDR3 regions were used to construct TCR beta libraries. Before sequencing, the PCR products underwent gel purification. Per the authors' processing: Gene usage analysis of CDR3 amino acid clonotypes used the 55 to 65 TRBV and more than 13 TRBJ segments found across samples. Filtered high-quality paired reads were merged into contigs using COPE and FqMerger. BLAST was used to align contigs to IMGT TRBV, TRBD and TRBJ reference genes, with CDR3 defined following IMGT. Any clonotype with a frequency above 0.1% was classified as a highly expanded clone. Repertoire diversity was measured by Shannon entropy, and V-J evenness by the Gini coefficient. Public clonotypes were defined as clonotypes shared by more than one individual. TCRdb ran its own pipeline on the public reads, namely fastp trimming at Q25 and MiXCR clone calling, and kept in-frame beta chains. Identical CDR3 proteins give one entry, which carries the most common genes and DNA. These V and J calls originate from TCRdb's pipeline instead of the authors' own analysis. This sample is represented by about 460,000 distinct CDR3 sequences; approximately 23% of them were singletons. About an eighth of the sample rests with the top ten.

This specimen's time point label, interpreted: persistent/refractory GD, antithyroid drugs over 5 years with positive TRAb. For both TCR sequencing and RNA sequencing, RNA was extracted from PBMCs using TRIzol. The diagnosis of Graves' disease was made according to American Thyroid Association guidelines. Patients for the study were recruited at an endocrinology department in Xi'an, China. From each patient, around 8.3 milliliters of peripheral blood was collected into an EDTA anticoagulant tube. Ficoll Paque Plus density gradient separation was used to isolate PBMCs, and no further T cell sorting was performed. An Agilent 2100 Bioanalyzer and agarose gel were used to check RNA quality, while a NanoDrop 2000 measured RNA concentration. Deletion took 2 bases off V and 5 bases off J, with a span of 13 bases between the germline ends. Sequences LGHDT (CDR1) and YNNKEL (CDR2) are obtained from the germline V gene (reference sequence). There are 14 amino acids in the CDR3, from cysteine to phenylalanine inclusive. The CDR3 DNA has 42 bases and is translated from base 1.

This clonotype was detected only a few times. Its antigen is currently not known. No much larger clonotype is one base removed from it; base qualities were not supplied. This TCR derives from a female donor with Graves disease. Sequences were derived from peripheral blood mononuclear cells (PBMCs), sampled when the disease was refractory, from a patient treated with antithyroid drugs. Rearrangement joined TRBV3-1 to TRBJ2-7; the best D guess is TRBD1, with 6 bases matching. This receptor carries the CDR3 CASSQTGRVHEQYF. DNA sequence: TGTGCCAGCAGCCAAACAGGGCGAGTCCACGAGCAGTACTTC.